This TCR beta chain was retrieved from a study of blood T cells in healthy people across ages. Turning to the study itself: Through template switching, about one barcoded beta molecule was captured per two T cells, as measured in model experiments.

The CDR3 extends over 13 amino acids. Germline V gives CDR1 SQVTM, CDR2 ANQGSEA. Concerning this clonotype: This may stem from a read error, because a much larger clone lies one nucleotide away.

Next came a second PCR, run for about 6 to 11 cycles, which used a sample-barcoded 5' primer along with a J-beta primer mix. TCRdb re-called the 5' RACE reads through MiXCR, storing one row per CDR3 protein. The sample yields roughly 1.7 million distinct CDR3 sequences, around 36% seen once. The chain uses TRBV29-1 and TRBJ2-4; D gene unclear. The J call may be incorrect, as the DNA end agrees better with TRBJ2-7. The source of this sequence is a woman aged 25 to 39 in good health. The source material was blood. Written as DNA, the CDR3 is TGCAGCGTTGAGGGCGACATCGCCTACGAGCAGTACTTC. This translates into CSVEGDIAYEQYF.